This TCR beta chain was recorded in a study of T-cell reconstitution after alpha-beta-depleted transplantation in children (dated by TCRdb to the mid-2010s). Some background on the complete study: The study quantitatively tracked T-cell immune reconstitution after TCRalphabeta/CD19-depleted allogeneic hematopoietic cell transplantation in children using TCR repertoire profiling. Study-level results and caveats: In some patients, high TCRbeta diversity at day 60 was attributed to recipient T cells and intrathymic progenitors that had survived conditioning. Apparently early alphabetaT-cell count recovery about two months after transplant reportedly relied on only several hundred rapidly expanded clones derived from non-depleted graft cells. The frequencies of hyperexpanded clones fell over the following months, and after one year, T-cell counts and TCRbeta diversity were mostly attributed to newly produced T cells.

From the cysteine up to the phenylalanine, the CDR3 has a length of 14 residues. Here the CDR3 DNA is all that survives: 42 bases in frame from base 1. V and J lose 0 bases and 1 base, and a span of 6 bases separates them. As encoded in the germline V gene (reference sequence), CDR1 is DFQATT while CDR2 is SNEGSKA. This clonotype turned up a few times. Its antigen is still unknown. The input lacks base qualities; no much larger clone sits a single base away. Receptors were amplified or captured by PCR. The sample was run on an Illumina HiSeq 2500. TCR library preparation used molecular barcoding, with unique molecular identifiers applied to normalize quantification of the TCRbeta repertoire. TCRdb's own reprocessing of the public reads used fastp at Q25 and MiXCR and kept productive beta chains. Entries that share a CDR3 protein sequence are merged under the most common genes and DNA. Within this sample are hundreds of thousands of distinct CDR3 sequences, with 11% of them counted one time only. Of the sample, about 28% falls within the top ten clones.

Per the publication, the treatment or condition label means: allogeneic hematopoietic cell transplantation with graft depleted of TCRalphabeta T cells and CD19 B cells. TCRalphabeta/CD19-depleted allogeneic hematopoietic cell grafts were given to the transplant recipients, all of whom were children. This receptor was identified in a child in the first two years of life with acute myeloid leukemia, due to receive a stem cell transplant. This specimen consisted of PBMCs, obtained before TCRalphabeta/CD19-depleted stem cell transplant. The chain links TRBV20-1 with TRBJ2-2; TRBD1 is possibly the D segment (6 matching bases). The sequence in DNA is TGCAGTGCTAGAGAGGGACAGAACACCGGGGAGCTGTTTTTT. The translation is CSAREGQNTGELFF.